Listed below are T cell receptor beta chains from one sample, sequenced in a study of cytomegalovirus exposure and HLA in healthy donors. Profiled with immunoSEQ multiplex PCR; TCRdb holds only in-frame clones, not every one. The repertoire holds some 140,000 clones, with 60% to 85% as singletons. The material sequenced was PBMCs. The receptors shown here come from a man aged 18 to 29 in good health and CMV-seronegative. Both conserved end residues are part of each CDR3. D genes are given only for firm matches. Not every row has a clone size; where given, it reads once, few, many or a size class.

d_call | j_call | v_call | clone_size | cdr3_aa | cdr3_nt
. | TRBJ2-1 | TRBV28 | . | CASSYSQGIGAYNEQFF | TGTGCCAGCAGTTATTCTCAGGGGATTGGGGCCTACAATGAGCAGTTCTTC
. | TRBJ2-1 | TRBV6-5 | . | CASSYSPGTSYNEQFF | TGTGCCAGCAGTTACTCCCCCGGGACATCCTACAATGAGCAGTTCTTC
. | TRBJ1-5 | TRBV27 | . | CASRQRSAGGNQPQHF | TGTGCCAGCAGGCAGAGGTCGGCGGGCGGCAATCAGCCCCAGCATTTT
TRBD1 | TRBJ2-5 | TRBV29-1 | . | CSVGQGIETQYF | TGCAGCGTTGGACAGGGGATAGAGACCCAGTACTTC
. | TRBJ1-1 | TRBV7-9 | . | CASTREEVNTEAFF | TGTGCCAGCACGCGGGAGGAGGTAAACACTGAAGCTTTCTTT
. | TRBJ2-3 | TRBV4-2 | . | CASSQDTFTSGSTDTQYF | TGTGCCAGCAGCCAAGATACCTTCACCAGCGGGAGCACAGATACGCAGTATTTT
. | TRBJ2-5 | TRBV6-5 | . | CASTSDQETQYF | TGTGCCAGCACCTCGGACCAAGAGACCCAGTACTTC
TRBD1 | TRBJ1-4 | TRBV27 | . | CASSPDRGSEKLFF | TGTGCCAGCAGCCCGGACAGGGGAAGTGAAAAACTGTTTTTT
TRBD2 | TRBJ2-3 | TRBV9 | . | CASSATSGGTSDTQYF | TGTGCCAGCAGCGCCACTAGCGGGGGGACGTCAGATACGCAGTATTTT
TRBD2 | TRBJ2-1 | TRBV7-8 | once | CASSLVFVLAGGRNEQFF | TGTGCCAGCAGCTTAGTATTTGTACTAGCGGGGGGTAGAAATGAGCAGTTCTTC
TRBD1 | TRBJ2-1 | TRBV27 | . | CASSHRQGMGSSEQFF | TGTGCCAGCAGCCATAGACAGGGGATGGGTAGTTCTGAGCAGTTCTTC
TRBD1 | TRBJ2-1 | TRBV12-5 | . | CASAGQGLYEQFF | TGTGCTAGTGCGGGACAGGGGCTCTATGAGCAGTTCTTC
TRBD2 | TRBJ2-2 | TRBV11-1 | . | CASSLRTSGGVGELFF | TGTGCCAGCAGCTTAAGGACTAGCGGGGGAGTCGGGGAGCTGTTTTTT
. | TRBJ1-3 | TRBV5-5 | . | CASSLRAGGLEAGNTIYF | TGTGCCAGCAGCTTGAGGGCAGGAGGGTTGGAAGCAGGAAACACCATATATTTT
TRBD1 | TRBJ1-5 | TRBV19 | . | CASRMTGGYQPQHF | TGTGCCAGTAGAATGACAGGGGGGTATCAGCCCCAGCATTTT
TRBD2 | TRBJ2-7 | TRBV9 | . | CASGPGGYEQYF | TGTGCCAGCGGCCCGGGGGGCTACGAGCAGTACTTC
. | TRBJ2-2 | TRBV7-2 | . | CASSPPRGGPGELFF | TGTGCCAGCAGCCCACCGAGAGGAGGCCCCGGGGAGCTGTTTTTT
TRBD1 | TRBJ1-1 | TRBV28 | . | CASSGDRGPAEAFF | TGTGCCAGCAGTGGGGACAGGGGGCCTGCCGAAGCTTTCTTT
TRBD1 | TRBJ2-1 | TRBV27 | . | CASSDRSSYNEQFF | TGTGCCAGCTCGGACAGGAGCTCCTACAATGAGCAGTTCTTC
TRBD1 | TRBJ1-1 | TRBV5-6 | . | CASSLITGGDSNTEAFF | TGTGCCAGCAGCTTGATTACAGGGGGAGACTCAAACACTGAAGCTTTCTTT
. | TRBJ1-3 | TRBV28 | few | CASIHSSGNTIYF | TGTGCCAGCATCCACAGCTCTGGAAACACCATATATTTT
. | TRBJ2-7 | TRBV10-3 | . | CAISELGQPRGLEQYF | TGTGCCATCAGTGAGCTTGGACAACCAAGGGGCCTCGAGCAGTACTTC
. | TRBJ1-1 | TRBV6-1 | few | CASSEYHRELTHTEAFF | TGTGCCAGCAGTGAATATCACAGGGAGTTGACGCACACTGAAGCTTTCTTT
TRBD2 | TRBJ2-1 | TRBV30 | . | CACEAGGPYNEQFF | TGTGCCTGTGAAGCGGGGGGACCCTACAATGAGCAGTTCTTC